This T cell receptor (beta chain) was sequenced in a study of naive and memory T cell subsets. Amplification of ligated cDNA took four PCR rounds with SP2 and nested alpha and beta constant primers. TCRdb analysed the 5' RACE reads with MiXCR anew, one entry per CDR3 protein. The table has more than 60,000 distinct CDR3 sequences, 8% seen once. A UMI-containing oligonucleotide was joined by 3' ligation to the TCR cDNA template. The receptor was isolated from a female donor in good health.

The CDR3 DNA sequence: TGTGCCAGCAGCTTTAGCGGACTAGGAAACATTCAGTACTTC. This codes for CASSFSGLGNIQYF. The chain joins TRBV7-8 to TRBJ2-4; TRBD2 agrees at 7 bases. The CDR3 extends over 14 amino acids. V lost 3 bases and J lost 6; bases outside the gene matches: 5. CDR1 SGHVS and CDR2 FQNEAQ come from the germline V gene. Supplemented by reference TRBV7-8 and TRBJ2-4, the full variable domain reads GAGVSQSPRYKVAKRGQDVALRCDPISGHVSLFWYQQALGQGPEFLTYFQNEAQLDKSGLPSDRFFAERPEGSVSTLKIQRTQQEDSAVYLCASSFSGLGNIQYFGAGTRLSVL.